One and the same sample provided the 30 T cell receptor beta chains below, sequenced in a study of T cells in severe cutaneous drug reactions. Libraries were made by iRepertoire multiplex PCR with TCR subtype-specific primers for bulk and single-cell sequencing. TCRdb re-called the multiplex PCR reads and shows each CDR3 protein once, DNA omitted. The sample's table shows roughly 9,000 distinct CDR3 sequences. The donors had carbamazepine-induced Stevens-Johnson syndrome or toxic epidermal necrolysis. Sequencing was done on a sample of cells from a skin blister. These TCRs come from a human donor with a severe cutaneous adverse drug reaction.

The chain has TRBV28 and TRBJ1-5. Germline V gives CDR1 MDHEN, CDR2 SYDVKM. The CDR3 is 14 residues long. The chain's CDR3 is CASSFRQKVQPQHF. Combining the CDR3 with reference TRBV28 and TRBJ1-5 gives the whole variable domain DVKVTQSSRYLVKRTGEKVFLECVQDMDHENMFWYRQDPGLGLRLIYFSYDVKMKEKGDIPEGYSVSREKKERFSLILESASTNQTSMYLCASSFRQKVQPQHFGDGTRLSIL.

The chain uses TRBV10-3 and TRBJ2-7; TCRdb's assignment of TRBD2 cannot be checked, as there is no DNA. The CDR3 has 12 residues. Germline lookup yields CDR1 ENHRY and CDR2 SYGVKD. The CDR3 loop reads CAITSGTYEQYF.

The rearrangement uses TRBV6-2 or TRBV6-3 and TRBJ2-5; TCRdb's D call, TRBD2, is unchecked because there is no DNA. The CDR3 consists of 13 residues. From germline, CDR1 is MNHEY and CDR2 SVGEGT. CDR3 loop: CASSPEGPETQYF.

The CDR3 is CASSFHPSGSSYNEQFF. The V gene is TRBV28, the J gene TRBJ2-1; there is no DNA to check the TCRdb D call of TRBD2. CDR3 length: 17 residues. CDR1 is MDHEN, CDR2 SYDVKM, per germline.

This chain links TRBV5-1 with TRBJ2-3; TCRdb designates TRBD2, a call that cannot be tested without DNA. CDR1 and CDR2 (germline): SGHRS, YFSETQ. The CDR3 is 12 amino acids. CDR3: CASSLEGGTQYF.

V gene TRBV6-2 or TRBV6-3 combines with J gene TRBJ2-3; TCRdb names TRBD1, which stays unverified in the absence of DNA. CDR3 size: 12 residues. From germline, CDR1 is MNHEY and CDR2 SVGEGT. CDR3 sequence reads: CASRPGSIQLYF.

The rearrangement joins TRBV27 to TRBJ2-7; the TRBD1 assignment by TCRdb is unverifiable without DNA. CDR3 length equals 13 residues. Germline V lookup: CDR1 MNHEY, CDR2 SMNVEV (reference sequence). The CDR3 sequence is CASSPPGSYEQYF.

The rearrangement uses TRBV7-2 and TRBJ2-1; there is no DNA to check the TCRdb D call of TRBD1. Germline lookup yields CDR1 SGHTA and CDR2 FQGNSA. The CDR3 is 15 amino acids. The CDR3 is CASSLAPGAYNEQFF.

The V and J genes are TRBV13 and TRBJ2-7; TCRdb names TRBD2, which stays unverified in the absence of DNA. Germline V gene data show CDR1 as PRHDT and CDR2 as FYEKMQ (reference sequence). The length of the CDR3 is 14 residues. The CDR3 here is CASSYGPTTYEQYF.

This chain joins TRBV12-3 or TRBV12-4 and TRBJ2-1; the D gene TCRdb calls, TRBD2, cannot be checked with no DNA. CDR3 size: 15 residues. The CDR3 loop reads CASSRSGAGGHEQFF.

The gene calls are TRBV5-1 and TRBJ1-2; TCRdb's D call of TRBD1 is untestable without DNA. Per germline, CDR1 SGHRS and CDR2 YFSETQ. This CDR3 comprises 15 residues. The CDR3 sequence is CASSPWGDGGDGYTF.

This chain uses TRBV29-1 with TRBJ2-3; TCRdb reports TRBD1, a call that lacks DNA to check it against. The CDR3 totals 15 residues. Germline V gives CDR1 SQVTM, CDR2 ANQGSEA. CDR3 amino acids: CSVGGTGASTDTQYF.

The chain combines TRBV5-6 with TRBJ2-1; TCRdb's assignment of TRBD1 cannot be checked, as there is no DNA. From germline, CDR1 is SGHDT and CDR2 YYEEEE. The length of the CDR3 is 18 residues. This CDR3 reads CASSLVGGRRPTYNEQFF.

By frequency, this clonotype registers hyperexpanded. The CDR3 here is CASTGTTDTQYF. This rearrangement joins TRBV2 to TRBJ2-3; TCRdb selects TRBD1, and the lack of DNA leaves this call unchecked. The germline CDR1 and CDR2 sequences are SNHLY and FYNNEI. The CDR3 is made up of 12 amino acids.

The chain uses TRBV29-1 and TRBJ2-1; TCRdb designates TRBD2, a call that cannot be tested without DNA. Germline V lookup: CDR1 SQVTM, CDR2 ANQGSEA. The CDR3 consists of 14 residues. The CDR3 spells CSVARSGSSDEQFF.

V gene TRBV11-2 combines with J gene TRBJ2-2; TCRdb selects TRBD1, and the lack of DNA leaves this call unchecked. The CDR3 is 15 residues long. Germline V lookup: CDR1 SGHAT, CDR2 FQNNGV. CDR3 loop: CASSPGVANTGELFF. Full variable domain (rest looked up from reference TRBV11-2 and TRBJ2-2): EAGVAQSPRYKIIEKRQSVAFWCNPISGHATLYWYQQILGQGPKLLIQFQNNGVVDDSQLPKDRFSAERLKGVDSTLKIQPAKLEDSAVYLCASSPGVANTGELFFGEGSRLTVL.

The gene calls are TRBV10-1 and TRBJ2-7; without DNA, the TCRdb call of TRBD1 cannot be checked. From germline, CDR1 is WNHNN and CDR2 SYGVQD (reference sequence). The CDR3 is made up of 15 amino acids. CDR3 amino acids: CASSARTGRSYEQYF.

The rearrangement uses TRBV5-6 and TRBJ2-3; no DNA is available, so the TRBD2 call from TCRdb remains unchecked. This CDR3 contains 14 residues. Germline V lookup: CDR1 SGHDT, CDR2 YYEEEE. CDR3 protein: CASSLDGRSDTQYF.

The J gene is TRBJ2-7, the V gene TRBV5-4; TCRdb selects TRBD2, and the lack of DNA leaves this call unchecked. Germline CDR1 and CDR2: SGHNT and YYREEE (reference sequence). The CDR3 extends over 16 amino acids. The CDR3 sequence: CASSPNTGLAVYEQYF.

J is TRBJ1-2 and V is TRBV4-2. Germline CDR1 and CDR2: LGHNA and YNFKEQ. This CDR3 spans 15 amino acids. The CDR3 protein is CASSQDAINNYGYTF.

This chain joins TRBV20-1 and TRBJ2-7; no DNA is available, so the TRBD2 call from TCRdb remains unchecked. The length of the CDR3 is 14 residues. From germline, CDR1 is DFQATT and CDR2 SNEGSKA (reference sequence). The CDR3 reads CSARALGGSYEQYF.

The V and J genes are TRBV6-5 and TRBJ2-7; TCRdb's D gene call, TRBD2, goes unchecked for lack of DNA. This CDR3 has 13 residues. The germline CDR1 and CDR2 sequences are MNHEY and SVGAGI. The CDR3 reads CATSPGLAGEGYF.

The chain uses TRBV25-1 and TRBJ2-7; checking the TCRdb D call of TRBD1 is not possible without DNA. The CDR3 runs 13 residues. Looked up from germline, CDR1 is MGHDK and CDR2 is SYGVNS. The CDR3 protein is CASSGTESYEQYF.

The CDR3 loop is CATVGPGDNYNEQFF. The V and J genes are TRBV19 and TRBJ2-1; TCRdb gives TRBD1 as the D gene, but with no DNA this cannot be confirmed. Germline V gives CDR1 LNHDA, CDR2 SQIVND (reference sequence). CDR3 length: 15 residues.

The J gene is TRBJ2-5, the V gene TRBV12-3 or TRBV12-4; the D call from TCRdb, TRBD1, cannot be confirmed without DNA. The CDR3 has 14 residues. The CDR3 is CASSPPGQGGTQYF.

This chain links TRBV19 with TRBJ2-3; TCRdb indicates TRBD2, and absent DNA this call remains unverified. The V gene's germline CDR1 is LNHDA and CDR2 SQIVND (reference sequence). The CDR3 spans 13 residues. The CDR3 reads CASGIADGDTQYF.

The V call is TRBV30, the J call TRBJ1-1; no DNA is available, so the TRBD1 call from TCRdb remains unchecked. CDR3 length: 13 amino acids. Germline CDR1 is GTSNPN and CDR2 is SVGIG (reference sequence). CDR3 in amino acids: CAWRGPGQGAAFF.

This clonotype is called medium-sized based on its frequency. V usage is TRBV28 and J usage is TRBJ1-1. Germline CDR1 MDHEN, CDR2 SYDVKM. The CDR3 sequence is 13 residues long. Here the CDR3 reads CASSLLQNTEAFF.

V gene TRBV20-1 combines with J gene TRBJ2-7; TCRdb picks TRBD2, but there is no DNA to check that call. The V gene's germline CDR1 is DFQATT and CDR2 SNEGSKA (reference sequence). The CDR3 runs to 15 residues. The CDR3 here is CSARSIAGGTYEQYF.

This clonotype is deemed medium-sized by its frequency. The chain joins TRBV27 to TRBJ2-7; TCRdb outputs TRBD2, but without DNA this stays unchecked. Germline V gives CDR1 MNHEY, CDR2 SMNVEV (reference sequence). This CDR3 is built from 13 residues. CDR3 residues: CASNPGLGHEQYF.